These T cell receptor beta chains were read from a single sample in a study of blood T cell repertoires in COVID-19. TCRdb keeps only in-frame clones here, not all; method: immunoSEQ multiplex PCR. There are approximately 77,000 clones in the sample; 65% to 85% occur only once, and 15% to 20% lies in the top ten. The sequenced sample was peripheral blood. The receptor set was obtained from a woman aged 60 to 75 with acute or convalescent COVID-19. Both conserved end residues are part of each CDR3. The order of the fields is clone size, J gene, V gene, D gene, CDR3 protein, CDR3 DNA. D genes are given only for firm matches. Some rows mark clone size as missing; the rest say once, few, many or name a class of expanded clone.

>-|TRBJ2-5|TRBV3-1/TRBV3-2|TRBD1
CASSQADHGQGQETQYF
TGTGCCAGCAGCCAAGCGGACCATGGACAGGGGCAAGAGACCCAGTACTTC
>-|TRBJ1-1|TRBV29-1|-
CSVVEGYTEAFF
TGCAGCGTTGTGGAGGGGTACACTGAAGCTTTCTTT
>-|TRBJ1-4|TRBV18|TRBD1
CASSPQGAGEKLFF
TGTGCCAGCTCACCCCAGGGGGCAGGCGAAAAACTGTTTTTT
>-|TRBJ2-1|TRBV5-1|TRBD1
CASSYGQGNLNEQFF
TGCGCCAGCAGCTATGGACAGGGAAATCTCAATGAGCAGTTCTTC
>-|TRBJ2-3|TRBV5-1|-
CASSLVVRGYTDTQYF
TGCGCCAGCAGCTTGGTCGTCAGGGGTTACACAGATACGCAGTATTTT
>-|TRBJ2-5|TRBV24-1|TRBD2
CATSDSGTSLTQYF
TGTGCCACCAGTGACTCCGGGACTAGCCTCACCCAGTACTTC
>-|TRBJ2-5|TRBV24-1|-
CATGTIETQYF
TGTGCCACAGGGACAATAGAGACCCAGTACTTC
>-|TRBJ1-2|TRBV5-6|-
CASSLFYRENNYGYTF
TGTGCCAGCAGCTTGTTCTACAGAGAAAATAACTATGGCTACACCTTC
>-|TRBJ1-2|TRBV5-1|TRBD1
CASSSTGEGYTF
TGCGCCAGCAGCTCGACAGGGGAGGGCTACACCTTC
>-|TRBJ2-1|TRBV28|TRBD2
CASSPRGDLYNEQFF
TGTGCCAGCAGCCCGCGGGGGGATCTTTACAATGAGCAGTTCTTC
>many|TRBJ2-3|TRBV7-2|TRBD1
CASSLDRGMTDTQYF
TGTGCCAGCAGCCTCGACAGGGGGATGACAGATACGCAGTATTTT
>once|TRBJ1-2|TRBV7-2|TRBD1
CASSSGTGGVQSRYGYTF
TGTGCCAGCAGCTCCGGGACAGGGGGCGTCCAGAGCCGATATGGCTACACCTTC
>-|TRBJ1-1|TRBV19|TRBD1
CASRGQGGGDTEAFF
TGTGCCAGTAGGGGACAGGGAGGAGGGGACACTGAAGCTTTCTTT
>-|TRBJ1-1|TRBV2|-
CASSSEGIEAFF
TGTGCCAGCAGCAGTGAGGGAATTGAAGCTTTCTTT
>-|TRBJ1-5|TRBV2|TRBD1
CASSGTGDNQPQHF
TGTGCCAGCAGTGGAACAGGGGACAATCAGCCCCAGCATTTT
>-|TRBJ2-1|TRBV24-1|TRBD1
CATSDEEQGARYNEQFF
TGTGCCACCAGTGATGAAGAACAGGGGGCGCGGTACAATGAGCAGTTCTTC
>few|TRBJ2-1|TRBV7-6|-
CASSFGTRGYNEQFF
TGTGCCAGCAGCTTTGGCACTAGGGGGTACAATGAGCAGTTCTTC
>-|TRBJ1-2|TRBV18|-
CASSPPQGHYGYTF
TGTGCCAGCTCACCACCGCAGGGCCACTATGGCTACACCTTC
>once|TRBJ1-2|TRBV3-1/TRBV3-2|TRBD1
CASSPGQGPLDGYTF
TGTGCCAGCAGCCCGGGACAGGGGCCATTGGATGGCTACACCTTC
>-|TRBJ2-7|TRBV3-1/TRBV3-2|TRBD1
CASSLGQGVGYEQYF
TGTGCCAGCAGCCTTGGACAGGGGGTAGGGTACGAGCAGTACTTC
>-|TRBJ1-1|TRBV19|-
CASSIRDTEAFF
TGTGCCAGTAGTATTCGGGACACTGAAGCTTTCTTT
>-|TRBJ1-6|TRBV7-2|TRBD1
CATRSGQHNSPLHF
TGTGCCACCAGATCGGGACAGCATAATTCACCCCTCCACTTT
>-|TRBJ2-3|TRBV6-5|TRBD2
CASRIGLAGADTQYF
TGTGCCAGCAGAATAGGACTAGCGGGGGCAGATACGCAGTATTTT
>-|TRBJ2-2|TRBV13|TRBD1
CASSQQGRTGELFF
TGTGCCAGCAGCCAACAGGGGCGGACCGGGGAGCTGTTTTTT
>-|TRBJ1-2|TRBV10-3|-
CAISPRGGDLYGYTF
TGTGCCATCAGCCCCAGGGGTGGGGACCTATATGGCTACACCTTC
>once|TRBJ1-6|TRBV12-5|-
CASGLGGADNSPLHF
TGTGCTAGTGGTTTGGGCGGGGCTGACAATTCACCCCTCCACTTT
>-|TRBJ1-4|TRBV6-5|TRBD1
CASRDRTTNEKLFF
TGTGCCAGCAGGGACAGGACAACTAATGAAAAACTGTTTTTT
>-|TRBJ1-2|TRBV10-3|-
CAASGEGAGGYTF
TGTGCCGCTTCCGGCGAGGGCGCTGGTGGCTACACCTTC
>-|TRBJ2-7|TRBV10-3|TRBD2
CAISDTSGANYEQYF
TGTGCCATCAGTGATACTAGCGGGGCAAACTACGAGCAGTACTTC
>-|TRBJ1-2|TRBV5-1|TRBD1
CASSLDPTGGGNGYTF
TGCGCCAGCAGCTTGGACCCGACAGGGGGCGGCAATGGCTACACCTTC
>-|TRBJ1-6|TRBV30|-
CAWSGGLNSPLHF
TGTGCCTGGAGTGGGGGACTTAATTCACCCCTCCACTTT
>-|TRBJ1-1|TRBV6-5|TRBD1
CASSYSGGHTEAFF
TGTGCCAGCAGTTACTCAGGGGGCCACACTGAAGCTTTCTTT
>-|TRBJ2-7|TRBV6-1|TRBD2
CASSVGTSGGADEQYF
TGTGCCAGCAGTGTAGGGACTAGCGGGGGGGCCGACGAGCAGTACTTC
>-|TRBJ2-3|TRBV27|-
CASTRGPSSTDTQYF
TGTGCCAGCACCCGGGGTCCTTCTAGCACAGATACGCAGTATTTT
>-|TRBJ2-2|TRBV10-2|TRBD1
CASSGSRGQTGELFF
TGCGCCAGCAGTGGCTCCAGGGGGCAGACCGGGGAGCTGTTTTTT
>once|TRBJ1-3|TRBV10-3|-
CAVLGDISGNTIYF
TGTGCCGTTTTAGGGGACATCTCTGGAAACACCATATATTTT
>once|TRBJ2-2|TRBV7-8|TRBD2
CASSLVWAGGPDTGELFF
TGTGCCAGCAGCTTAGTATGGGCGGGGGGGCCGGACACCGGGGAGCTGTTTTTT